The present T cell receptor beta chain was sequenced within a study of blood T cell repertoires in COVID-19. Study overall: T cells, B-cell-depleted T cells, or PBMCs provided the cDNA or gDNA that served as material.

Germline CDR1 MNHEY, CDR2 SVGEGT. Deletions cut 0 bases from V and 7 bases from J, with 10 bases between. The CDR3 runs 14 residues. Data came from immunoSEQ multiplex PCR; TCRdb stores just in-frame clones and leaves some out. Found here are around 310,000 clones, 85% to 90% of them singletons; the top ten hold about 9.4%. The J gene is TRBJ2-1, the V gene TRBV6-2 or TRBV6-3; D gene ambiguous. The material sequenced was PBMCs or T cells enriched from blood (not recorded which). The receptor was isolated from a young woman who had recovered from COVID-19. CDR3 region: CASSYSRSLNEQFF. DNA of the CDR3: TGTGCCAGCAGTTACTCCCGCAGTCTGAATGAGCAGTTCTTC.